This TCR beta chain emerged from a study of OX40 agonist ivuxolimab in advanced cancers. Overall study: In this cohort, patients received ivuxolimab, an agonistic anti-OX40 (CD134) antibody. Three partial responders included one hepatocellular carcinoma patient and two cutaneous melanoma patients. General observations from the study: In the 0.1 to 3.0 mg/kg range, CD4+ and CD8+ blood T cells had expanded clonally by week 6.

The CDR3 has 13 residues. V was trimmed by 0 bases and J by 4 bases, leaving 6 bases between them. The V gene's germline CDR1 is SGHNT and CDR2 YENEEA. Concerning this clone itself: Its matching antigen is unknown.

Sequencing used immunoSEQ multiplex PCR; TCRdb keeps in-frame clones, though not all of them. This sample has 30,000 to 45,000 clones, with around 83% found just once. This clonotype originated in an adult with an advanced solid tumor such as melanoma, head and neck, liver or kidney cancer. Material: CD4+ or CD8+ T cells sorted from blood, obtained in a trial of the OX40 agonist ivuxolimab. V gene TRBV11-3 combines with J gene TRBJ1-1, with D unclear. The CDR3 protein is CASSLDPGTEAFF. For the CDR3, the DNA is TGTGCCAGCAGCTTAGATCCTGGCACTGAAGCTTTCTTT.